This T cell receptor (beta chain) was captured in a study of T cells in Graves' hyperthyroidism and ophthalmopathy. Study results and caveats: Before onset, ophthalmopathy was predicted by the model a median around 6.2 months earlier. Most thyroid clonotypes with frequency above 0.001 were detected in blood.

This clonotype has ten or more counts. The antigen remains undetermined. Each diagnosis was grounded in clinical symptoms, serum thyroxine and TRAb, thyroid ultrasound, and orbital computed tomography. Around 10 ml of fresh peripheral blood supplied the PBMCs. Authors of the study amplified TCR beta CDR3 regions from RNA transcripts. The HTBI primer set drove a first-round RT-PCR of the TCR CDR3. TCRdb redid the calling of the multiplex PCR reads with MiXCR, one entry per CDR3 protein. The sample contains 220,000 or so distinct CDR3 sequences, roughly 17% of which appear only once. The sequenced sample consisted of blood. The sequence was obtained from a young woman with Graves' ophthalmopathy.

CDR3 nucleotides: TGTGCCAGCAGGGTAACCGGGACAGGGATTACTGAAAAACTGTTTTTT. Encoded protein: CASRVTGTGITEKLFF. The chain carries TRBV2 and TRBJ1-4; 9 bases fit TRBD1. This CDR3 is 16 amino acids long. The V gene's germline CDR1 is SNHLY and CDR2 FYNNEI. The J segment lost 7 bases and the V segment lost 6 bases, leaving 12 bases of the junction unmatched.